These 26 T cell receptor beta chains were all obtained from the same sample, sequenced in a study of T cell repertoires in ileal Crohn's disease. The table came from immunoSEQ multiplex PCR; TCRdb's copy has only in-frame clones and leaves some out. The sample holds around 14,000 clones; about three quarters are singletons and the top ten take about 4.5%. The sample was ileal tissue. Receptor source: an adult with Crohn's disease.

The chain is built from TRBV18 and TRBJ2-1; 7 nucleotides agree with TRBD2. The V gene's germline CDR1 is KGHSH and CDR2 LQKENI. J gave up 2 bases and V 3 bases, and 4 bases lay outside the gene matches. The CDR3 runs to 15 residues. CDR3 sequence: CASSPQAGAYNEQFF. The CDR3 bases are TGTGCCAGCTCACCCCAGGCGGGGGCCTACAATGAGCAGTTCTTC.

This chain links TRBV10-3 with TRBJ1-5; 7 bases align to TRBD1. CDR3 length equals 13 residues. The germline V gene encodes CDR1 ENHRY and CDR2 SYGVKD. Germline trimming cut 8 bases from V and 3 bases from J; bases unmatched to any gene: 4. The CDR3 DNA sequence: TGTGCCATCGCTGACAGGGACAATCAGCCCCAGCATTTT. Amino acid sequence: CAIADRDNQPQHF.

This chain uses TRBV11-2 with TRBJ2-4; D call uncertain. V was cut by 0 bases and J by 2 bases, with 8 bases left in between. Germline loops: CDR1 SGHAT, CDR2 FQNNGV. This CDR3 has 15 residues. The CDR3 is CASSLEAWSKNIQYF. The CDR3 DNA reads as TGTGCCAGCAGCTTAGAGGCCTGGTCCAAAAACATTCAGTACTTC.

The rearrangement links TRBV28 to TRBJ2-2; the match to TRBD1 covers 8 bases. The trim removed 8 bases at V and 6 bases at J, leaving 11 bases unmatched. The CDR3 loop spans 15 amino acids. Per germline, CDR1 MDHEN and CDR2 SYDVKM. The CDR3 is CASVWAAGGSGELFF. The CDR3 DNA reads TGTGCCAGCGTTTGGGCCGCAGGGGGCTCCGGGGAGCTGTTTTTT.

This clone was seen more than once but under ten times. This chain uses TRBV6-1 with TRBJ2-5, with TRBD1 matching 10 bases. The CDR3 is 15 amino acids. The trim removed 0 bases at V and 4 bases at J, leaving 2 bases unmatched. The germline V gene encodes CDR1 MNHNS and CDR2 SASEGT. The CDR3 DNA reads TGTGCCAGCAGTGAAGCGACAGGGGGCTTAGAGACCCAGTACTTC. Protein sequence: CASSEATGGLETQYF.

Note on this clone: In the same sample, other DNA sequences code for this CDR3. The chain combines TRBV5-4 with TRBJ2-5; TRBD2 aligns across 14 bases. Trimming removed 4 bases from V and 4 bases from J; junction bases left unmatched: 3. From germline, CDR1 is SGHNT and CDR2 YYREEE (reference sequence). The CDR3 length is 15 residues. Here the CDR3 DNA reads TGTGCCAGCAGCAGGGGGACTAGCGGGGGAGAGACCCAGTACTTC. It specifies CASSRGTSGGETQYF.

The chain has TRBV11-2 and TRBJ2-7; D uncertain. In germline, CDR1 is SGHAT, CDR2 FQNNGV. V lost 1 base and J 6 bases, leaving 4 bases between the germline ends. The CDR3 extends over 11 amino acids. Here the CDR3 DNA reads TGTGCCAGCAGCTTAGCGGGCGAGCAGTACTTC. Translation gives CASSLAGEQYF.

The chain joins TRBV7-2 to TRBJ2-7; 7 bases align to TRBD2. The CDR3 extends over 15 amino acids. Trimming at V came to 2 bases and at J to 7 bases, leaving 11 bases not matched to a gene. Germline V lookup: CDR1 SGHTA, CDR2 FQGNSA. The CDR3 DNA sequence: TGTGCCAGCAGCTTAAGGGCGGGGGATTCGGGAGAGCAGTACTTC. Amino acids: CASSLRAGDSGEQYF. The full variable domain, its missing parts supplied by reference TRBV7-2 and TRBJ2-7, is GAGVSQSPSNKVTEKGKDVELRCDPISGHTALYWYRQSLGQGLEFLIYFQGNSAPDKSGLPSDRFSAERTGGSVSTLTIQRTQQEDSAVYLCASSLRAGDSGEQYFGPGTRLTVT.

V gene TRBV9 combines with J gene TRBJ2-5, with 14 bases fitting TRBD2. The trim removed 3 bases at V and 5 bases at J, leaving 9 bases unmatched. The CDR3 spans 17 residues. Germline loops: CDR1 SGDLS, CDR2 YYNGEE. The CDR3 region has the DNA TGTGCCAGCAGCGCAGGGACTAGCGGGGGAGCAGGGGAGACCCAGTACTTC. It translates to CASSAGTSGGAGETQYF.

The chain's CDR3 is CASSFSRGAFF. The CDR3, as DNA: TGTGCCAGCAGTTTCTCGCGCGGCGCTTTCTTT. The gene calls are TRBV28 and TRBJ1-1; unclear D gene. From germline, CDR1 is MDHEN and CDR2 SYDVKM. This CDR3 spans 11 amino acids. V was clipped by 3 bases and J by 11 bases, with 10 bases between them.

A single count supports this clone. The rearrangement links TRBV10-3 to TRBJ1-2, with 7 bases that match TRBD1. The length of the CDR3 is 16 residues. The germline gives CDR1 ENHRY, CDR2 SYGVKD. V was clipped by 2 bases and J by 7 bases; unmatched bases: 13. The DNA of the CDR3 is TGTGCCATCAGTGAGCGATCGGGACAGCGATCCTCTGGCTACACCTTC. This sequence encodes CAISERSGQRSSGYTF.

This clone turned up a few times. The V call is TRBV7-2, the J call TRBJ1-6, with a possible D match to TRBD1 (5 bases). There are 15 residues in the CDR3. The germline CDR1 and CDR2 sequences are SGHTA and FQGNSA. The V end lost 1 base, the J end lost 8 bases, and 12 bases lay between the germline ends. CDR3 protein: CASSLEFTGYSPLHF. Written as DNA, the CDR3 is TGTGCCAGCAGCTTAGAGTTTACAGGCTATTCACCCCTCCACTTT.

The chain recombines TRBV27 with TRBJ1-2; the match to TRBD1 covers 9 bases. The V segment lost 6 bases and the J segment 7 bases; nucleotides outside the gene matches: 6. Germline lookup yields CDR1 MNHEY and CDR2 SMNVEV (reference sequence). The length of the CDR3 is 13 residues. CDR3 residues: CASRRTGEGGYTF. The CDR3 nucleotides read TGTGCCAGCAGAAGGACAGGGGAAGGTGGCTACACCTTC.

This clone was detected a few times. CDR3 region: CASSLMGVGRGYEQYF. CDR3 DNA: TGTGCCAGCAGCTTAATGGGGGTGGGGAGGGGCTACGAGCAGTACTTC. The V call is TRBV5-4, the J call TRBJ2-7; 7 bases are shared with TRBD2. CDR1 and CDR2 from the germline V gene are SGHNT and YYREEE (reference sequence). This CDR3 has 16 amino acids. The V and J ends lost 2 bases and 3 bases, in that order; junction bases with no gene match: 11. The variable domain in full, with the rest retrieved from reference TRBV5-4 and TRBJ2-7, is ETGVTQSPTHLIKTRGQQVTLRCSSQSGHNTVSWYQQALGQGPQFIFQYYREEENGRGNFPPRFSGLQFPNYSSELNVNALELDDSALYLCASSLMGVGRGYEQYFGPGTRLTVT.

The V call is TRBV9, the J call TRBJ2-3; 8 nucleotides match TRBD2. The CDR3 is 17 amino acids. Trimming took 3 bases from V and 1 from J; bases not matched to a gene: 10. Germline V gene sequence: CDR1 SGDLS, CDR2 YYNGEE. CDR3 bases: TGTGCCAGCAGCGCCCTCGGGGGGGCCCCTGGCACAGATACGCAGTATTTT. Its translation is CASSALGGAPGTDTQYF. The full variable domain, its missing parts supplied by reference TRBV9 and TRBJ2-3, is DSGVTQTPKHLITATGQRVTLRCSPRSGDLSVYWYQQSLDQGLQFLIQYYNGEERAKGNILERFSAQQFPDLHSELNLSSLELGDSALYFCASSALGGAPGTDTQYFGPGTRLTVL.

V usage is TRBV5-1 and J usage is TRBJ1-5, with 8 bases identical to TRBD1. Unmatched junction bases numbered 3, after V lost 0 bases and J lost 4 bases. The germline CDR1 and CDR2 sequences are SGHRS and YFSETQ. This CDR3 region has 15 residues. CDR3 loop: CASSLGTGSNQPQHF. CDR3 sequence (DNA): TGCGCCAGCAGCTTGGGGACAGGGAGTAATCAGCCCCAGCATTTT.

In this sample, this clone turned up a few times. This rearrangement joins TRBV30 to TRBJ2-7; 8 bases line up with TRBD1. Germline CDR1 and CDR2: GTSNPN and SVGIG (reference sequence). The length of the CDR3 is 14 residues. Trimming at V came to 2 bases and at J to 5 bases, leaving 8 bases not matched to a gene. Here the CDR3 reads CAWSPVDRAHEQYF. Written as DNA, the CDR3 is TGTGCCTGGAGTCCGGTGGACAGGGCCCACGAGCAGTACTTC.

J is TRBJ2-1 and V is TRBV6-5; 7 bases line up with TRBD2. The CDR3 spans 16 residues. Germline values: CDR1 MNHEY, CDR2 SVGAGI. The V and J ends lost 0 bases and 4 bases, in that order; junction bases with no gene match: 6. The CDR3 reads CASSYSGGFVYNEQFF. The CDR3 DNA reads TGTGCCAGCAGTTACTCGGGGGGGTTCGTATACAATGAGCAGTTCTTC.

This clone was picked up one time. The J gene is TRBJ1-1, the V gene TRBV18; no clear D. The CDR3 is 16 residues long. V was pared by 4 bases and J by 1 base, with 16 bases between. Germline V gene data show CDR1 as KGHSH and CDR2 as LQKENI. CDR3 residues: CASSLMGAGENTEAFF. Written as DNA, the CDR3 is TGTGCCAGCTCACTAATGGGCGCAGGCGAGAACACTGAAGCTTTCTTT.

V usage is TRBV15 and J usage is TRBJ2-3; a weak D match, TRBD2 (5 bases). In germline, CDR1 is LNHNV, CDR2 YYDKDF (reference sequence). The CDR3 consists of 19 residues. V was shortened by 3 bases and J by 0 bases, with 22 bases between the two germline ends. The CDR3 loop reads CATSRARGGPKESTDTQYF. DNA of the CDR3: TGTGCCACCAGCAGGGCCCGGGGTGGCCCAAAGGAGAGCACAGATACGCAGTATTTT.

This rearrangement joins TRBV4-2 to TRBJ1-3; TRBD1 is a possible D gene (5 bases). V lost 5 bases to trimming and J lost 0 bases, with 17 bases between them. Germline V gives CDR1 LGHNA, CDR2 YNFKEQ. The CDR3 has 17 residues. CDR3 nucleotide sequence: TGTGCCAGCAGCGTACACCTCGACAGTGCCTCTGGAAACACCATATATTTT. Protein: CASSVHLDSASGNTIYF.

The CDR3 spells CASSDGDAGVSPLHF. Written as DNA, the CDR3 is TGTGCCAGCAGTGATGGTGACGCAGGGGTCTCACCCCTCCACTTT. The chain has TRBV2 and TRBJ1-6; possible D gene TRBD1, 6 bases. CDR3 length: 15 residues. CDR1 and CDR2 (germline): SNHLY, FYNNEI. V was cut by 3 bases and J by 10 bases, with 16 bases left in between.

This chain links TRBV7-2 with TRBJ2-3, with 11 bases aligning to TRBD2. Germline V gives CDR1 SGHTA, CDR2 FQGNSA. This CDR3 contains 15 residues. After removal of 8 bases from V and 1 base from J, the junction contained 5 bases not matched to a gene. The chain's CDR3 is CASGLLAGGTDTQYF. The CDR3 DNA reads TGTGCCAGCGGACTACTAGCGGGGGGCACAGATACGCAGTATTTT. Based on the CDR3 plus reference TRBV7-2 and TRBJ2-3, the full variable domain is GAGVSQSPSNKVTEKGKDVELRCDPISGHTALYWYRQSLGQGLEFLIYFQGNSAPDKSGLPSDRFSAERTGGSVSTLTIQRTQQEDSAVYLCASGLLAGGTDTQYFGPGTRLTVL.

The chain carries TRBV9 and TRBJ2-7; 8 bases line up with TRBD2. Per the germline V gene, CDR1 is SGDLS and CDR2 is YYNGEE. This CDR3 has 17 residues. V gave up 3 bases and J gave up 5 bases; unmatched junction bases: 16. The CDR3 region is CASSGSFGLAGPNEQYF. In DNA form, the CDR3 reads TGTGCCAGCAGCGGATCGTTTGGTTTAGCGGGGCCGAACGAGCAGTACTTC.

The V call is TRBV7-8, the J call TRBJ1-2; D is perhaps TRBD1 (6 bases). The germline V gene encodes CDR1 SGHVS and CDR2 FQNEAQ. This CDR3 is built from 16 residues. V was cut by 0 bases and J by 0 bases, with 11 bases left in between. The CDR3: CASSLAGQTTNYGYTF. DNA for the CDR3: TGTGCCAGCAGCTTAGCCGGACAGACCACTAACTATGGCTACACCTTC.

V and J are TRBV4-2 and TRBJ1-2; D ambiguous. The germline V gene has CDR1 LGHNA and CDR2 YNFKEQ. Between the trimmed V and J ends, which lost 0 bases and 1 base, there was a span of 9 bases. CDR3 size: 15 residues. The CDR3 region is CASSQDTGYNYGYTF. CDR3 DNA sequence: TGTGCCAGCAGCCAAGACACGGGGTATAACTATGGCTACACCTTC.